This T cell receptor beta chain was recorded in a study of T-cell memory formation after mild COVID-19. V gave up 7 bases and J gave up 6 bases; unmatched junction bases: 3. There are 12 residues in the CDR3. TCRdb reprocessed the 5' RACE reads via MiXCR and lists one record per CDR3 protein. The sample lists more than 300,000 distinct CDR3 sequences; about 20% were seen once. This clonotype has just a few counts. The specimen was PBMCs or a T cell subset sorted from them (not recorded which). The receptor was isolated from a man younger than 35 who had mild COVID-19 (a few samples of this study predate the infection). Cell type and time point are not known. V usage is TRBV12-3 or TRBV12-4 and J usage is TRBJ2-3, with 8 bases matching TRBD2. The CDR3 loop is CASKRGSDTQYF. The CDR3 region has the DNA TGTGCCAGCAAGCGGGGGTCGGATACGCAGTATTTT.